This entry describes one T cell receptor beta chain. CDR3 length: 16 amino acids. Trimming cost V 4 bases and J 3 bases; bases outside gene matches: 5. Per germline, CDR1 SGHVS and CDR2 FQNEAQ. TCRdb's copy holds only in-frame clones and misses some; the assay was immunoSEQ multiplex PCR. Of around 33,000 clones in the sample, around nine tenths are singletons; the top ten hold 5.4%. The sample originates from a study of T cell changes during pregnancy in multiple sclerosis. The receptor was derived from a female donor in good health, enrolled as a control in a pregnancy study. The sample here was peripheral blood, taken in the third trimester of pregnancy. This chain connects TRBV7-8 to TRBJ2-1; 11 bases are a match to TRBD2. The CDR3 sequence is CASSSLGTSGYNEQFF. CDR3 nucleotides: TGTGCCAGCAGCTCCCTTGGGACTAGCGGCTACAATGAGCAGTTCTTC.